Reported below is one T cell receptor beta chain. V shed 2 bases and J shed 6 bases, with 9 bases lying between them. The CDR3 covers 12 residues. The V gene's germline CDR1 is SGHRS and CDR2 YFSETQ. Time point here: patch test 3, about 24 weeks after DPC sensitization. Described treatment: therapeutic diphenylcyclopropenone sensitization with weekly scalp DPC. The data derive from a study of human T cells and chemical hapten exposure. TCRdb processed the RACE reads anew with MiXCR; each CDR3 protein has one entry. The table shows about 160,000 distinct CDR3 sequences, with 25% to 30% occurring only once.

Sequences were derived from whole blood, sampled in connection with sensitization to the hapten diphenylcyclopropenone (DPC). The sequence was collected from a woman between 18 and 30 years old with alopecia areata. Some clones in this sample may be carry-over from other donors' samples. V usage is TRBV5-1 and J usage is TRBJ2-7; a weak D match, TRBD2 (5 bases). CDR3 protein: CASSFNSGEQYF. As DNA, the CDR3 is TGCGCCAGCAGCTTCAACAGCGGCGAGCAGTACTTC.